A selection of T cell receptor beta chains follows, all from one sample in a study of regulatory and conventional T cells in breast cancer. Using its own MiXCR run on the PCR reads, TCRdb lists one record per CDR3 protein. The sample lists more than 15,000 distinct CDR3 sequences; around 30% were seen once. Material: conventional T cells from blood. Receptors were obtained from a female donor in good health. Each CDR3 is given without its conserved first and last residue. Fields, in order: CDR3 protein, V gene, CDR3 length, D gene, J gene. A D gene is named only where the DNA matches it firmly.

CDR3 protein: ASSLGRGNEKLF
V gene: TRBV7-9
CDR3 length: 12
D gene: .
J gene: TRBJ1-4

CDR3 protein: ASSQVGGSTDTQY
V gene: TRBV4-2
CDR3 length: 13
D gene: TRBD2
J gene: TRBJ2-3

CDR3 protein: ASSLGGNNPPQH
V gene: TRBV7-9
CDR3 length: 12
D gene: .
J gene: TRBJ1-5

CDR3 protein: ASRPGSNTGELF
V gene: TRBV7-9
CDR3 length: 12
D gene: .
J gene: TRBJ2-2

CDR3 protein: ASSLGRGLQF
V gene: TRBV5-6
CDR3 length: 10
D gene: .
J gene: TRBJ2-1

CDR3 protein: ASQRGVSYEQY
V gene: TRBV6-5
CDR3 length: 11
D gene: TRBD2
J gene: TRBJ2-7

CDR3 protein: ASSPGLSTDTQY
V gene: TRBV6-5
CDR3 length: 12
D gene: .
J gene: TRBJ2-3

CDR3 protein: ASSRLYGDEQF
V gene: TRBV4-1
CDR3 length: 11
D gene: .
J gene: TRBJ2-1

CDR3 protein: ASSQDRRSNQPQH
V gene: TRBV4-1
CDR3 length: 13
D gene: .
J gene: TRBJ1-5

CDR3 protein: SARRTGFPYNEQF
V gene: TRBV20-1
CDR3 length: 13
D gene: TRBD1
J gene: TRBJ2-1

CDR3 protein: ASSGGGVYEQY
V gene: TRBV7-9
CDR3 length: 11
D gene: TRBD2
J gene: TRBJ2-7

CDR3 protein: ASTADSSRNSPLH
V gene: TRBV7-9
CDR3 length: 13
D gene: .
J gene: TRBJ1-6

CDR3 protein: ASSITSGQGVKGYT
V gene: TRBV7-9
CDR3 length: 14
D gene: TRBD1
J gene: TRBJ1-2

CDR3 protein: SAKAGHLRTEAF
V gene: TRBV20-1
CDR3 length: 12
D gene: .
J gene: TRBJ1-1

CDR3 protein: ASSLAPGGGSPLH
V gene: TRBV7-2
CDR3 length: 13
D gene: .
J gene: TRBJ1-6

CDR3 protein: ASSSKGGVSSYEQY
V gene: TRBV7-2
CDR3 length: 14
D gene: .
J gene: TRBJ2-7

CDR3 protein: ASSLINSPLH
V gene: TRBV27
CDR3 length: 10
D gene: .
J gene: TRBJ1-6

CDR3 protein: SATSTDTQY
V gene: TRBV20-1
CDR3 length: 9
D gene: .
J gene: TRBJ2-3

CDR3 protein: ASSQNSGRQTYGYT
V gene: TRBV4-1
CDR3 length: 14
D gene: .
J gene: TRBJ1-2

CDR3 protein: ASSLGGLERNEQF
V gene: TRBV5-1
CDR3 length: 13
D gene: TRBD2
J gene: TRBJ2-1

CDR3 protein: ASSAVAGGPTDTQY
V gene: TRBV2
CDR3 length: 14
D gene: TRBD2
J gene: TRBJ2-3

CDR3 protein: ASSLASSEQF
V gene: TRBV7-9
CDR3 length: 10
D gene: .
J gene: TRBJ2-1

CDR3 protein: ASRPRRGLSTDTQY
V gene: TRBV6-5
CDR3 length: 14
D gene: .
J gene: TRBJ2-3

CDR3 protein: ASSQPIAGVATGELF
V gene: TRBV4-1
CDR3 length: 15
D gene: TRBD2
J gene: TRBJ2-2

CDR3 protein: ACSQTGGTDTQY
V gene: TRBV12-3/TRBV12-4
CDR3 length: 12
D gene: TRBD1
J gene: TRBJ2-3

CDR3 protein: SGADRGEAF
V gene: TRBV29-1
CDR3 length: 9
D gene: TRBD1
J gene: TRBJ1-1

CDR3 protein: ASSDRAGGTGELF
V gene: TRBV2
CDR3 length: 13
D gene: TRBD2
J gene: TRBJ2-2

CDR3 protein: ASSEDFLNRGQF
V gene: TRBV2
CDR3 length: 12
D gene: .
J gene: TRBJ2-1